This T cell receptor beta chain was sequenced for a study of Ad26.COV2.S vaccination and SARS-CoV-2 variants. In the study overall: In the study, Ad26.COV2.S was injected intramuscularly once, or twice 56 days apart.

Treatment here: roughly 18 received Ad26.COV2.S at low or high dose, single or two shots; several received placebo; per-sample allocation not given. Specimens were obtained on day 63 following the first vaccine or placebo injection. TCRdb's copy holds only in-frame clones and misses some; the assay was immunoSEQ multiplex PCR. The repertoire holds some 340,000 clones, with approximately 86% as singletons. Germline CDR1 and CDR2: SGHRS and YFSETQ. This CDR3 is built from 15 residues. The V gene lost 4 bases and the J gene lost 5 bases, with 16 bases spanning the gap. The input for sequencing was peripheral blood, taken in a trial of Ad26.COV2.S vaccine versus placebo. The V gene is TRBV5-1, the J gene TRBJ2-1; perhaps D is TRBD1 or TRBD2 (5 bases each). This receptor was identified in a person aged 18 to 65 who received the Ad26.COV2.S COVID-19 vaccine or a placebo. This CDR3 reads CASSQGRLGDNEQFF. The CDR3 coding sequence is TGCGCCAGCAGCCAGGGAAGACTCGGGGACAATGAGCAGTTCTTC.